This TCR beta chain was identified in a study of blood T cell repertoires in COVID-19. Study as a whole: Some COVID-19 samples were acute and others convalescent; all came from the United States, Italy and Spain. PBMCs, B-cell-depleted T cells, or T cells provided the cDNA or gDNA that made up the material.

Authors' data handling: Amplification of reference gene primers was used by the study to estimate nucleated cell counts. Some clones are missing from TCRdb's copy, which holds only in-frame ones; the method was immunoSEQ multiplex PCR. Clone size and V and J calls were adopted from that table, with D and trimming inferred from the DNA. The sample holds 240,000 or so clones; around 86% are singletons and the top ten take about 3%. Germline loops: CDR1 SGHDN, CDR2 FVKESK. The CDR3 length is 13 residues. Between the trimmed V and J ends, which lost 6 bases and 0 bases, there was a span of 9 bases. The V and J genes are TRBV14 and TRBJ2-7; unclear D gene. Sequenced sample: peripheral blood. The sequence was collected from a woman younger than 45 who had recovered from COVID-19. The CDR3 region has the DNA TGTGCCAGCAGTCGGAGCTTCTCCTACGAGCAGTACTTC. This codes for CASSRSFSYEQYF.